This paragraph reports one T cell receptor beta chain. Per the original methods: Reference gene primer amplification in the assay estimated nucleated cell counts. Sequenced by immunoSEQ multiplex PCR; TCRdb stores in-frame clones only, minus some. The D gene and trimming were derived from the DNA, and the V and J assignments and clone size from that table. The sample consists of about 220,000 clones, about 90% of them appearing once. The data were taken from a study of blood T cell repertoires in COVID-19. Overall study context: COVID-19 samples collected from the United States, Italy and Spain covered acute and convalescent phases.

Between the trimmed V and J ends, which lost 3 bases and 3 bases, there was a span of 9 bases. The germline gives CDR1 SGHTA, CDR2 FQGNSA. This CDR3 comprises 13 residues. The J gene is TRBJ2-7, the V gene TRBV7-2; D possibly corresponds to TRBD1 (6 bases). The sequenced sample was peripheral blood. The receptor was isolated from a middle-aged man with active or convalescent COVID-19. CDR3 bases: TGTGCCAGCAGCTTCCGGACAGTCTACGAGCAGTACTTC. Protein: CASSFRTVYEQYF.